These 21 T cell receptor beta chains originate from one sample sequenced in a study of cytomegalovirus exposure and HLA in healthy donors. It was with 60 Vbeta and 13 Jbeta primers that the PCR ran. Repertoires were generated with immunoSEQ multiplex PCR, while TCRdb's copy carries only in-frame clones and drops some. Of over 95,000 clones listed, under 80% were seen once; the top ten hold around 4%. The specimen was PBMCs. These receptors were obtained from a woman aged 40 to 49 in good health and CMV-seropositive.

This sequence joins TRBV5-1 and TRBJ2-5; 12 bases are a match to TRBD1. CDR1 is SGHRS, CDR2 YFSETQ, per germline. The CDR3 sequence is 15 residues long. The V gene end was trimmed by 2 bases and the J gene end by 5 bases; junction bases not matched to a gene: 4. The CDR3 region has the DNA TGCGCCAGCAGCTTCGGGACAGGGGGCTTCGAGACCCAGTACTTC. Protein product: CASSFGTGGFETQYF.

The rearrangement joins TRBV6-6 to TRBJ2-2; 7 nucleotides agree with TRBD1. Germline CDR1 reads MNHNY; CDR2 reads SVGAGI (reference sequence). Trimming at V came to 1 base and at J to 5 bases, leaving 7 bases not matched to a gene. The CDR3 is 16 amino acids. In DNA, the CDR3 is TGTGCCAGCAGTTACTTGCCAGGGGGTTGGACCGGGGAGCTGTTTTTT. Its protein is CASSYLPGGWTGELFF.

The CDR3 nucleotides are TGCGCCAGCAGCCAAGATCTCGACCTCACGGGGCAGCCCCAGCATTTT. Its translation: CASSQDLDLTGQPQHF. The V and J genes are TRBV5-1 and TRBJ1-5; no reliable D call. Between the trimmed V and J ends, which lost 4 bases and 7 bases, there was a span of 21 bases. The CDR3 has 16 amino acids. Germline values: CDR1 SGHRS, CDR2 YFSETQ.

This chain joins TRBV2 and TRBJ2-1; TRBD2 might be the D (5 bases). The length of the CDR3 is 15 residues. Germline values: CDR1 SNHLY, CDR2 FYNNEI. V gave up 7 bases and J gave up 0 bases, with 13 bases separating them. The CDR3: CASIPRGSSYNEQFF. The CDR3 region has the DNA TGTGCCAGCATTCCACGGGGAAGCTCCTACAATGAGCAGTTCTTC.

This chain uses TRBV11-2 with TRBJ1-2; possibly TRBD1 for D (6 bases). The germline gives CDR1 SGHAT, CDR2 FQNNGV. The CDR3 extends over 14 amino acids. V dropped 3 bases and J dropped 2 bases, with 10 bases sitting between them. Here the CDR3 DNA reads TGTGCCAGCAGCTTGTGGACAGAAAACTATGGCTACACCTTC. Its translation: CASSLWTENYGYTF.

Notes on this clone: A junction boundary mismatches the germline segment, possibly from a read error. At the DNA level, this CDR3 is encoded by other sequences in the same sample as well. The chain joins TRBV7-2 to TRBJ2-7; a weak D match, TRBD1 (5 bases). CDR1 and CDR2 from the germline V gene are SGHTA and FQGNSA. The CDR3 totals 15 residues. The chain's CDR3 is CASSLVGHVSYEQYF. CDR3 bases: TGTGCCAGCAGTTTAGTAGGACACGTCTCCTACGAGCAGTACTTC. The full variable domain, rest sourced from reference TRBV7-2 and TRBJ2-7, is GAGVSQSPSNKVTEKGKDVELRCDPISGHTALYWYRQSLGQGLEFLIYFQGNSAPDKSGLPSDRFSAERTGGSVSTLTIQRTQQEDSAVYLCASSLVGHVSYEQYFGPGTRLTVT.

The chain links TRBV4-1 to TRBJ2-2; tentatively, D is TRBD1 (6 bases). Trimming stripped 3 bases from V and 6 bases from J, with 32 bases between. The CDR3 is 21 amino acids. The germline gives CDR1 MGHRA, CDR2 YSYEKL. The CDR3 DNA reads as TGCGCCAGCAGCCACCAAACCCACAGGGACCGGGACCAAACAATTTCCGGGGAGCTGTTTTTT. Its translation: CASSHQTHRDRDQTISGELFF.

In DNA, the CDR3 is TGTGCCAGCAGTGAAGCGGTCGGGGAGGCAGATACGCAGTATTTT. Its protein is CASSEAVGEADTQYF. The genes are TRBV6-1 and TRBJ2-3; perhaps TRBD2 as D (6 bases). The germline V and J ends were trimmed by 0 bases and 4 bases, with 11 bases remaining between them. The V gene's germline CDR1 is MNHNS and CDR2 SASEGT. This CDR3 is 15 amino acids long.

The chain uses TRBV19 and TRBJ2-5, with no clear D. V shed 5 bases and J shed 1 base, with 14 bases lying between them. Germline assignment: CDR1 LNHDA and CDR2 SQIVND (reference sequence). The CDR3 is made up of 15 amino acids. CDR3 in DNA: TGTGCCAGTAGTCAAAGCGCTACCTTCCAAGAGACCCAGTACTTC. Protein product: CASSQSATFQETQYF.

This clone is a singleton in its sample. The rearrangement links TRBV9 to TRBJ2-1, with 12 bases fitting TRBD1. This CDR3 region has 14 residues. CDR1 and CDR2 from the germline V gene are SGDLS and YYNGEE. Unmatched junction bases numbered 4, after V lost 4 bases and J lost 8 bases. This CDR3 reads CASSRGQGADEQFF. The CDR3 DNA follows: TGTGCCAGCAGCAGGGGACAGGGGGCGGATGAGCAGTTCTTC.

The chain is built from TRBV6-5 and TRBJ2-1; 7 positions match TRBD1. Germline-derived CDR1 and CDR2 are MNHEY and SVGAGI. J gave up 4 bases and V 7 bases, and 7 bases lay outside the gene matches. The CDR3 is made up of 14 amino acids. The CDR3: CASKVGQAYNEQFF. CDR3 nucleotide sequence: TGTGCCAGCAAGGTCGGACAGGCGTACAATGAGCAGTTCTTC.

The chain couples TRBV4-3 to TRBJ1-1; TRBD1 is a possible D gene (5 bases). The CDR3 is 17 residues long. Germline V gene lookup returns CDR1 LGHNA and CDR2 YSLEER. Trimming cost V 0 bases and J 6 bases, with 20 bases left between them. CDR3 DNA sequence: TGCGCCAGCAGCCAAGAAACTGGGTGGGCAGGGTGGTCTGAAGCTTTCTTT. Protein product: CASSQETGWAGWSEAFF.

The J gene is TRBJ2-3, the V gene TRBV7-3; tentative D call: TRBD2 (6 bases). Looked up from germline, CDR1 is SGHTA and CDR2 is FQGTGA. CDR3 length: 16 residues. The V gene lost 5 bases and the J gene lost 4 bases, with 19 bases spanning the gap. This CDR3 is CASSPVGGIRADTQYF. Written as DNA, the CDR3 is TGTGCCAGCAGCCCAGTGGGCGGGATAAGGGCAGATACGCAGTATTTT.

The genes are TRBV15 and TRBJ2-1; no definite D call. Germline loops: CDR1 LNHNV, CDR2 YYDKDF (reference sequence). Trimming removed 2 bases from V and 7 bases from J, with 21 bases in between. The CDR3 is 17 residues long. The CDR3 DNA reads TGTGCCACCAGCAGAAAGAGATTGGCGGCTTGGGTGAATGAGCAGTTCTTC. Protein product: CATSRKRLAAWVNEQFF.

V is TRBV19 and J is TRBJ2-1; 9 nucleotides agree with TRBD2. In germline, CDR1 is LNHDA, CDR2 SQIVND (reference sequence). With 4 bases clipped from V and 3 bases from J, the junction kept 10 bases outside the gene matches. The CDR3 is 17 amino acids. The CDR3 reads CASSTAGLAGLYNEQFF. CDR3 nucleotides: TGTGCCAGTAGTACAGCTGGGCTAGCGGGGCTCTACAATGAGCAGTTCTTC.

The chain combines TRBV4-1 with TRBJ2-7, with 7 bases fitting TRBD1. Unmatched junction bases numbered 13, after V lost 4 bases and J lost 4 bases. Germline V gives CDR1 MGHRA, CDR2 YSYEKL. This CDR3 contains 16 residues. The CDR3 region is CASSPIPGQNSYEQYF. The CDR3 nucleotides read TGCGCCAGCAGCCCAATACCGGGACAGAACTCTTACGAGCAGTACTTC.

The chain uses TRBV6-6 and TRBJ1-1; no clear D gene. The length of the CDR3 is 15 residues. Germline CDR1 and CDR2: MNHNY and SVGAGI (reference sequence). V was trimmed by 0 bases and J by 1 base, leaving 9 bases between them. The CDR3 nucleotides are TGTGCCAGCAGTTACTCCCGGGTGGGGAACACTGAAGCTTTCTTT. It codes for CASSYSRVGNTEAFF.

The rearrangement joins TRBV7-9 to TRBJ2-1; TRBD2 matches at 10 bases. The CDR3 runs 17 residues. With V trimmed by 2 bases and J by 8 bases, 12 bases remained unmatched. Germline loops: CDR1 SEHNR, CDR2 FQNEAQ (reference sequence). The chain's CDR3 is CASSLSRGSGRFYEQFF. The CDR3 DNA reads TGTGCCAGCAGCTTATCCCGGGGTAGCGGGAGGTTCTATGAGCAGTTCTTC.

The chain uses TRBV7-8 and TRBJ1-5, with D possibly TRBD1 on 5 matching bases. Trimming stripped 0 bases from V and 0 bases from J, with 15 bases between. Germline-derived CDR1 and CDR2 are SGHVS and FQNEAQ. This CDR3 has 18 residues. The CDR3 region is CASSLALWGRDSNQPQHF. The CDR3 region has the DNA TGTGCCAGCAGCTTAGCGTTGTGGGGCCGTGATAGCAATCAGCCCCAGCATTTT.

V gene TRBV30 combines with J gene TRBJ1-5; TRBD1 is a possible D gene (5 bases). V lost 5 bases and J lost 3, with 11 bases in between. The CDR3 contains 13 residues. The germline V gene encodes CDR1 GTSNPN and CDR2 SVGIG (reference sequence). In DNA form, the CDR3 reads TGTGCCTGGGGAGAACAGGTCAATCAGCCCCAGCATTTT. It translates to CAWGEQVNQPQHF.

The CDR3 coding sequence is TGTGCCAGTAGTATAGGGGGGGGCCATGAGACCCAGTACTTC. Residues: CASSIGGGHETQYF. The V gene is TRBV19, the J gene TRBJ2-5, with a tentative D call TRBD2 (7 bases). The V gene's germline CDR1 is LNHDA and CDR2 SQIVND (reference sequence). V gave up 1 base and J gave up 5 bases, with 11 bases separating them. The CDR3 totals 14 residues.